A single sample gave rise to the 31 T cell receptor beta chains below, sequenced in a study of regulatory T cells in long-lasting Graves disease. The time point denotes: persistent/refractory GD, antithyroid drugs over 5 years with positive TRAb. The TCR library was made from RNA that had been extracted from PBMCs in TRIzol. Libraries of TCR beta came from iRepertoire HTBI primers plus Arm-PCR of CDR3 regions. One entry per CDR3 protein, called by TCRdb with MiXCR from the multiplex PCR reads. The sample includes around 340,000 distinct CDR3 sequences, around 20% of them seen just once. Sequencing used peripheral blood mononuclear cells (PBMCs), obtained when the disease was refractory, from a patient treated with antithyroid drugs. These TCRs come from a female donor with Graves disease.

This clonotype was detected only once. The CDR3 protein is CASSLIAGTGGPGANVLTF. In DNA, the CDR3 is TGCGCCAGCAGCCTTATTGCCGGGACAGGGGGCCCTGGGGCCAACGTCCTGACTTTC. The chain has TRBV4-1 and TRBJ2-6; 12 nucleotides agree with TRBD1. Per germline, CDR1 MGHRA and CDR2 YSYEKL. V lost 4 bases to trimming and J lost 2 bases; unmatched junction nucleotides: 9. This CDR3 has 19 residues.

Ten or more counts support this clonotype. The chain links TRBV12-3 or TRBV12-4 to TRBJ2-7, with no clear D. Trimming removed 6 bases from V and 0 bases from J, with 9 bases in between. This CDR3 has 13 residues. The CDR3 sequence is CASSPAGSYEQYF. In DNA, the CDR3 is TGTGCCAGCAGCCCGGCCGGCTCCTACGAGCAGTACTTC.

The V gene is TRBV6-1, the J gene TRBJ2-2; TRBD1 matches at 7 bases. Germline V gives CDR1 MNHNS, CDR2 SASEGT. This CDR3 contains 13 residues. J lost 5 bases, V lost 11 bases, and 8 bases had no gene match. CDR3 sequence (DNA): TGTGCCGGACCGTTCAGGGGGACCGGGGAGCTGTTTTTT. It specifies CAGPFRGTGELFF.

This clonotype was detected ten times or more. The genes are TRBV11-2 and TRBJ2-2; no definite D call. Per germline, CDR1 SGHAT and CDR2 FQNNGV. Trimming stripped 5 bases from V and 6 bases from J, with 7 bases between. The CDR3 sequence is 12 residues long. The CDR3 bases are TGTGCCAGCAGCCCACTATCCGGGGAGCTGTTTTTT. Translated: CASSPLSGELFF.

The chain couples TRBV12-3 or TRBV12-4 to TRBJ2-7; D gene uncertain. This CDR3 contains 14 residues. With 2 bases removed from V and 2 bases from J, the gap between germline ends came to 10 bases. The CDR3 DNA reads TGTGCCAGCAGTTTACGGCACAACACCTACGAGCAGTACTTC. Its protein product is CASSLRHNTYEQYF.

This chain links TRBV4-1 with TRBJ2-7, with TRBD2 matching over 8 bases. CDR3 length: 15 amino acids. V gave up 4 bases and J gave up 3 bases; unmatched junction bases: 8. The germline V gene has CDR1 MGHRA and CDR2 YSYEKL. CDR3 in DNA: TGCGCCAGCAGCCCTCGGTCGGGAGGGAACTACGAGCAGTACTTC. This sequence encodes CASSPRSGGNYEQYF.

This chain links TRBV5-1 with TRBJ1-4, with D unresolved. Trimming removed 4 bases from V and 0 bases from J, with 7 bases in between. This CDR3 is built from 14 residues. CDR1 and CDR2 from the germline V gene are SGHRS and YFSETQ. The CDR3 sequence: CASSRTSTNEKLFF. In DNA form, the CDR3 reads TGCGCCAGCAGCCGGACGTCAACTAATGAAAAACTGTTTTTT.

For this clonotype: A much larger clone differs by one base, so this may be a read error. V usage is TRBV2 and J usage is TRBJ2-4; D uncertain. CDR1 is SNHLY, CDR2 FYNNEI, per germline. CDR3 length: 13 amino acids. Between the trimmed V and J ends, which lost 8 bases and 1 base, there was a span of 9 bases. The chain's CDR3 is CASYTPAKNIQYF. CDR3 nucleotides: TGTGCCAGCTATACCCCTGCCAAAAACATTCAGTACTTC. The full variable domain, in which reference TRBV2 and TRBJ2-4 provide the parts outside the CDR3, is EPEVTQTPSHQVTQMGQEVILRCVPISNHLYFYWYRQILGQKVEFLVSFYNNEISEKSEIFDDQFSVERPDGSNFTLKIRSTKLEDSAMYFCASYTPAKNIQYFGAGTRLSVL.

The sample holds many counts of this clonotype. The CDR3 loop is CASSLYSRFEPQHF. CDR3 nucleotide sequence: TGTGCCAGCAGTTTGTATAGTCGGTTCGAGCCCCAGCATTTT. The chain joins TRBV12-3 or TRBV12-4 to TRBJ1-5; D is undetermined. V shed 3 bases and J shed 8 bases, with 14 bases lying between them. The CDR3 covers 14 residues.

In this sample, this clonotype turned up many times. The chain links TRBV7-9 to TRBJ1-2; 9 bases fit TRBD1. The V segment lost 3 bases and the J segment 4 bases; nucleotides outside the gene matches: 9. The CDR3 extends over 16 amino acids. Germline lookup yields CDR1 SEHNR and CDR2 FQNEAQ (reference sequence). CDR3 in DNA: TGTGCCAGCAGCTTTCTAGGACAGGGGAATAGCTATGGCTACACCTTC. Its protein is CASSFLGQGNSYGYTF.

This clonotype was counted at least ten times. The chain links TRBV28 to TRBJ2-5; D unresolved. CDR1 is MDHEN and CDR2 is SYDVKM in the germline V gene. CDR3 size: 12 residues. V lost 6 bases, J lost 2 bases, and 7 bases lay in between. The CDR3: CASRGWQETQYF. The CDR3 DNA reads TGTGCCAGCAGGGGTTGGCAAGAGACCCAGTACTTC.

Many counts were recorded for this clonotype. CDR3 sequence: CASSRGTGNTIYF. CDR3 bases: TGTGCCAGCTCTCGGGGGACTGGAAACACCATATATTTT. This chain links TRBV18 with TRBJ1-3; D possibly corresponds to TRBD1 (5 bases). Trimming cost V 6 bases and J 2 bases, with 8 bases left between them. Per germline, CDR1 KGHSH and CDR2 LQKENI. CDR3 length equals 13 residues.

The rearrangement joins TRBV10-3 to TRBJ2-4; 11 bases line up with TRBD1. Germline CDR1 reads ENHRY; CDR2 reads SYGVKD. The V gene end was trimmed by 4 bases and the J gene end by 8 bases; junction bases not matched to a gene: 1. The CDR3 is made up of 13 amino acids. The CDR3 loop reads CAISGTGGDIQYF. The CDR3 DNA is TGTGCCATCAGTGGGACAGGGGGCGACATTCAGTACTTC.

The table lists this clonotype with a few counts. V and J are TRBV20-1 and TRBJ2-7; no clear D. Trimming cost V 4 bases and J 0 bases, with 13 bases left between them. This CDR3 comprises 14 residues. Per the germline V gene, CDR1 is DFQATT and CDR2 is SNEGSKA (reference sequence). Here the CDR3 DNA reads TGCAGTGCTATGGATAGCAGCGACTCCTACGAGCAGTACTTC. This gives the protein CSAMDSSDSYEQYF.

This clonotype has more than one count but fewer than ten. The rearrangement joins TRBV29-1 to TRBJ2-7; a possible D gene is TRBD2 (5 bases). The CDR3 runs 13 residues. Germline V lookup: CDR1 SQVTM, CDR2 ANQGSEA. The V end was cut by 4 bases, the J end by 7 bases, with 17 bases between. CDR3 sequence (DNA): TGCAGCGTTGTCGTGGCGGGCCATCGGGAGCAGTACTTC. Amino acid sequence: CSVVVAGHREQYF.

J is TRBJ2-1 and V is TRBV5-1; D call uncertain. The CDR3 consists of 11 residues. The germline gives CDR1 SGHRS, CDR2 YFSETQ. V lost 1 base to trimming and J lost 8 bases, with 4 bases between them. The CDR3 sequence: CASSLYDEQFF. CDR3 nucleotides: TGCGCCAGCAGCTTGTACGATGAGCAGTTCTTC.

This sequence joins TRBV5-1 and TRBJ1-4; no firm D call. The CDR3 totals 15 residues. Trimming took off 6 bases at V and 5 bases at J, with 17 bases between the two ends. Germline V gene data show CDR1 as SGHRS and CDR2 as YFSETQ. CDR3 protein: CASTPDVGRNEKLFF. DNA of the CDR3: TGCGCCAGCACTCCGGACGTAGGAAGAAATGAAAAACTGTTTTTT.

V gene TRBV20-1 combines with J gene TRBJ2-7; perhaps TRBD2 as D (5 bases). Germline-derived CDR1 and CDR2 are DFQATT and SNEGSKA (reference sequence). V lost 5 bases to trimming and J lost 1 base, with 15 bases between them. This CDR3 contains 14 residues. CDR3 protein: CSAVTSSGSYEQYF. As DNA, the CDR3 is TGCAGTGCTGTGACAAGCTCGGGGTCCTACGAGCAGTACTTC.

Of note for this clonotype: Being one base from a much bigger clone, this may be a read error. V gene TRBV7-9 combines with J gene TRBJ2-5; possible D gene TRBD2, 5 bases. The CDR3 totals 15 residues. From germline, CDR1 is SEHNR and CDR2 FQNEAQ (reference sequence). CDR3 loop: CASSLEYTLGKTLYF. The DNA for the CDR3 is TGTGCCAGCAGCTTAGAGTACACCCTCGGGAAGACCCTGTACTTC.

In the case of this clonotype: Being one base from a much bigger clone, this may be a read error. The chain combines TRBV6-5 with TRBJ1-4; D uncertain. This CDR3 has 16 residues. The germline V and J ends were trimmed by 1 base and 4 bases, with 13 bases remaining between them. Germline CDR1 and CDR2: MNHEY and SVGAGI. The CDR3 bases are TGTGCCAGCAGTTACTTCGGGGTTACAATTAATGAAAAACTGTTTTTT. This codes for CASSYFGVTINEKLFF.

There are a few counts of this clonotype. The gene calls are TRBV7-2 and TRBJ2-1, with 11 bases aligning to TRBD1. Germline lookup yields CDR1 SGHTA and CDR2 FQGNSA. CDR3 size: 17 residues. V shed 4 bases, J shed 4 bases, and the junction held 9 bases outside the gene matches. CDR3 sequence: CASSSRTGGELYNEQFF. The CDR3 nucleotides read TGTGCCAGCAGCTCGAGGACAGGGGGCGAATTATACAATGAGCAGTTCTTC. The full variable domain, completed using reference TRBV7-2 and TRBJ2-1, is GAGVSQSPSNKVTEKGKDVELRCDPISGHTALYWYRQSLGQGLEFLIYFQGNSAPDKSGLPSDRFSAERTGGSVSTLTIQRTQQEDSAVYLCASSSRTGGELYNEQFFGPGTRLTVL.

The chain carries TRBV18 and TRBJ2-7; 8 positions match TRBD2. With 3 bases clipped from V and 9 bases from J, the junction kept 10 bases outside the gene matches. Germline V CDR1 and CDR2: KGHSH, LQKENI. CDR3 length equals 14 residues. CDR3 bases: TGTGCCAGCTCACCGCCTAGCGGGCCGTTGGGGCAGTACTTC. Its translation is CASSPPSGPLGQYF.

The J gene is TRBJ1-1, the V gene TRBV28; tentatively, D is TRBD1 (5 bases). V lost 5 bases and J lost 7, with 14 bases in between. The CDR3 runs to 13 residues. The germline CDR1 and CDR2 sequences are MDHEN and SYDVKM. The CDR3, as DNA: TGTGCCAGCAGTCTTCAACAAGACAGTGAAGCTTTCTTT. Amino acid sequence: CASSLQQDSEAFF.

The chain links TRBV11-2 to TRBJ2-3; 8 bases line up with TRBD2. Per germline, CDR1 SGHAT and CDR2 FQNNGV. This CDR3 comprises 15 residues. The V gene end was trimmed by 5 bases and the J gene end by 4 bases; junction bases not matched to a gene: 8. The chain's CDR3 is CASSPSGSSADTQYF. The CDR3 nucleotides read TGTGCCAGCAGCCCCAGCGGGAGTAGCGCAGATACGCAGTATTTT.

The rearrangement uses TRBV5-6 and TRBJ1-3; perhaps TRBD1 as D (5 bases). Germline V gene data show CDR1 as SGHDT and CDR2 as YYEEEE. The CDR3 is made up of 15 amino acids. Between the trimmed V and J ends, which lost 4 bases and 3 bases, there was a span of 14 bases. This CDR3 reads CASSGISGVGNTIYF. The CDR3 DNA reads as TGTGCCAGCAGCGGGATCTCGGGGGTTGGAAACACCATATATTTT.

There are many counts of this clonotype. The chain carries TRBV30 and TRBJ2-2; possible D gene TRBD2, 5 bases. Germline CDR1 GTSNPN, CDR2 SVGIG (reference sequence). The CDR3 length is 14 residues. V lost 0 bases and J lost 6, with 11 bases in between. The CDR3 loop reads CAWSVGVSSGELFF. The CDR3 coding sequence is TGTGCCTGGAGTGTGGGAGTGAGCTCCGGGGAGCTGTTTTTT.

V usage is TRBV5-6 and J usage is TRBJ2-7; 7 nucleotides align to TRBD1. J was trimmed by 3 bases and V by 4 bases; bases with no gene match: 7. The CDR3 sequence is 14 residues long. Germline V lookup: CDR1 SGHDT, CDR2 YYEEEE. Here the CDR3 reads CASSPLNRGYEQYF. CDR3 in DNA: TGTGCCAGCAGCCCCCTGAACAGGGGCTACGAGCAGTACTTC.

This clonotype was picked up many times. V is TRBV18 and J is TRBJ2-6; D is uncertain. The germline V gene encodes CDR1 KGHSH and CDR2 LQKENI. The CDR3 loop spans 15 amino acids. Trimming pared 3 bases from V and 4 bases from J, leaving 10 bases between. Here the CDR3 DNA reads TGTGCCAGCTCACCTACTTCGGCCGGGGCCAACGTCCTGACTTTC. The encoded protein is CASSPTSAGANVLTF.

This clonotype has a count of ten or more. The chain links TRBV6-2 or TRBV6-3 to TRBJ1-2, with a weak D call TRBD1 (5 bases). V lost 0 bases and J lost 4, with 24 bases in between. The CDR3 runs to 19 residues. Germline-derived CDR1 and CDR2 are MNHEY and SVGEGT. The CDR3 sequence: CASSYSITGLGASFYGYTF. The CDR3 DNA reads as TGTGCCAGCAGTTACTCGATCACGGGTTTAGGGGCGTCCTTCTATGGCTACACCTTC.

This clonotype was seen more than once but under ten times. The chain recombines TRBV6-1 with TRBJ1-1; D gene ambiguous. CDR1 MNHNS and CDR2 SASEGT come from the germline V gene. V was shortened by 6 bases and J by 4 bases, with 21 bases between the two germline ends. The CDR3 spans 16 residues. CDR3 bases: TGTGCCAGCAGATCGTCTCTGGGGAGTTCGGGCACTGAAGCTTTCTTT. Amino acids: CASRSSLGSSGTEAFF.

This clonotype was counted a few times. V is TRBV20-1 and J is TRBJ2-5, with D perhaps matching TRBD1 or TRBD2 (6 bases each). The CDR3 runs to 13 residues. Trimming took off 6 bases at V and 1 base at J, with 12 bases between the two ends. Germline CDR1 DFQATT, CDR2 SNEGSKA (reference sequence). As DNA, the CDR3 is TGCAGTGCGGAGGGGACAACCCAAGAGACCCAGTACTTC. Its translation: CSAEGTTQETQYF.